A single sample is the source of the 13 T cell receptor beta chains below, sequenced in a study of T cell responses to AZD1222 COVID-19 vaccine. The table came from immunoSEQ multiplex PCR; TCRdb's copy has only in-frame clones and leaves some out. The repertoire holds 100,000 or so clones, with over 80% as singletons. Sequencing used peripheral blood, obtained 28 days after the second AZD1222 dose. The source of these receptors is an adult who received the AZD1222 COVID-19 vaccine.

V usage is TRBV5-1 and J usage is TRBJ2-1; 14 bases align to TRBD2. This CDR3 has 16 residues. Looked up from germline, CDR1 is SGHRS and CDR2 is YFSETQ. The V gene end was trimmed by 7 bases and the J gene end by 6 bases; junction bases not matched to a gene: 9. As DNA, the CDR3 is TGCGCCAGCGCACGTCCGGGACTAGCGGGAGTCAATGAGCAGTTCTTC. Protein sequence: CASARPGLAGVNEQFF.

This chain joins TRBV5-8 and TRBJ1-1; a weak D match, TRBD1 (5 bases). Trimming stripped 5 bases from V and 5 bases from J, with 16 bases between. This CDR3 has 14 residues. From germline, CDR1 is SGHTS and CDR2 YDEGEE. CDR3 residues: CASRLTQGGTEAFF. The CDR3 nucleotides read TGTGCCAGCAGGTTGACTCAGGGAGGGACTGAAGCTTTCTTT. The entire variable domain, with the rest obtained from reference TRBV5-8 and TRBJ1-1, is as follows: EAGVTQSPTHLIKTRGQQATLRCSPISGHTSVYWYQQALGLGLQFLLWYDEGEERNRGNFPPRFSGRQFPNYSSELNVNALELEDSALYLCASRLTQGGTEAFFGQGTRLTVV.

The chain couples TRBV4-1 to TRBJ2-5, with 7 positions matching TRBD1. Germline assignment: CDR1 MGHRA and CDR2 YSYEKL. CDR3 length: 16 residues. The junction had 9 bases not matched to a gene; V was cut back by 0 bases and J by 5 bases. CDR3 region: CASSQDKGQLLETQYF. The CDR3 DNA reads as TGCGCCAGCAGCCAAGATAAGGGACAGCTTTTGGAGACCCAGTACTTC.

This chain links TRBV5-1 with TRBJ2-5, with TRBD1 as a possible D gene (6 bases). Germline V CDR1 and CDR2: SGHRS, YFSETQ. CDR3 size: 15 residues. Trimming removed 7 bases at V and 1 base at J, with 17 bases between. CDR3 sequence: CASGGGRGAQETQYF. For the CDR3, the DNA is TGCGCCAGCGGAGGAGGCAGGGGCGCCCAAGAGACCCAGTACTTC.

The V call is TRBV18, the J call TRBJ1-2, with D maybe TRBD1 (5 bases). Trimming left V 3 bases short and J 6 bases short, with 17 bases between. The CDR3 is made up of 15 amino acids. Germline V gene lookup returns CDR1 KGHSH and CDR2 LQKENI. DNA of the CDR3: TGTGCCAGCTCACCCGGGGCAGCGTCAACAAATGGCTACACCTTC. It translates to CASSPGAASTNGYTF.

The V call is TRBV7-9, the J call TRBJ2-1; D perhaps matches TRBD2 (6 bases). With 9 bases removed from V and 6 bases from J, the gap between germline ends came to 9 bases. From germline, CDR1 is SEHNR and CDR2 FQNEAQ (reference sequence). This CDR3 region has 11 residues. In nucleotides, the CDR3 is TGTGCCAGGGAGGGTGTCAATGAGCAGTTCTTC. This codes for CAREGVNEQFF.

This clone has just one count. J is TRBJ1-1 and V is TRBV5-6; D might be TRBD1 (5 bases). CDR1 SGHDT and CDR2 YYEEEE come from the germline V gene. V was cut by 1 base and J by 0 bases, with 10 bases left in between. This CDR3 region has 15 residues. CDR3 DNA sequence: TGTGCCAGCAGCTTGTGGGGCAGGGTGAACACTGAAGCTTTCTTT. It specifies CASSLWGRVNTEAFF.

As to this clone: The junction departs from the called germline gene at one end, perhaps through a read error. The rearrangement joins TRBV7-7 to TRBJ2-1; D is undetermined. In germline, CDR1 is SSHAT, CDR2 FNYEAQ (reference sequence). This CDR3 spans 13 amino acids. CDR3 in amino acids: CASSLDLYNEQFF. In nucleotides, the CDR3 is TGTGCTAGCAGCTTAGATCTTTACAATGAGCAGTTCTTC.

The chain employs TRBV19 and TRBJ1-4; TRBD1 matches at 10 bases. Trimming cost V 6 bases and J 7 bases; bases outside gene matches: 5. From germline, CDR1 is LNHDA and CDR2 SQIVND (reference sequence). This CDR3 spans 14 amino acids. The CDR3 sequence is CASRDRGQAEKLFF. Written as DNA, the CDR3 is TGTGCCAGTAGAGACAGGGGGCAGGCTGAAAAACTGTTTTTT. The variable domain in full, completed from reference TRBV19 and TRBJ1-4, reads DGGITQSPKYLFRKEGQNVTLSCEQNLNHDAMYWYRQDPGQGLRLIYYSQIVNDFQKGDIAEGYSVSREKKESFPLTVTSAQKNPTAFYLCASRDRGQAEKLFFGSGTQLSVL.

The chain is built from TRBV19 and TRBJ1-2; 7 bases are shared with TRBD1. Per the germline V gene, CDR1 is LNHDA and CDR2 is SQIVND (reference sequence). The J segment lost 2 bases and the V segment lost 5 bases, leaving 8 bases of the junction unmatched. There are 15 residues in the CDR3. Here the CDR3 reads CASSWDSGSNYGYTF. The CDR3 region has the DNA TGTGCCAGTAGTTGGGACAGCGGGAGCAACTATGGCTACACCTTC.

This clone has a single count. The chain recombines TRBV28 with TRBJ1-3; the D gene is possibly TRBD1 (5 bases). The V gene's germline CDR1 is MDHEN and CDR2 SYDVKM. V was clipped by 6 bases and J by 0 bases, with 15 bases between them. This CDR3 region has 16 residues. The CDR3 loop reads CASRTLRASSGNTIYF. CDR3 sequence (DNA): TGTGCCAGCAGAACCCTCAGGGCTAGCTCTGGAAACACCATATATTTT.

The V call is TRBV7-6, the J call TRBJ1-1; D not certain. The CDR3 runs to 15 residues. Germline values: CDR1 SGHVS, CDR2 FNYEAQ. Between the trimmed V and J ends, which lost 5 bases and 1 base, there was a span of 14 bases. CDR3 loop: CASSPTSRGNTEAFF. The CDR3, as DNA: TGTGCCAGCAGCCCGACATCGCGGGGGAACACTGAAGCTTTCTTT.

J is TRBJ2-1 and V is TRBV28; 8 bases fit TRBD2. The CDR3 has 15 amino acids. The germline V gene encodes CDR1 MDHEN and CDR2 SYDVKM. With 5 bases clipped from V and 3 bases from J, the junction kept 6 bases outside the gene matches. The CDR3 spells CASSGGGRFYNEQFF. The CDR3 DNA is TGTGCCAGCAGTGGAGGCGGGAGGTTCTACAATGAGCAGTTCTTC.